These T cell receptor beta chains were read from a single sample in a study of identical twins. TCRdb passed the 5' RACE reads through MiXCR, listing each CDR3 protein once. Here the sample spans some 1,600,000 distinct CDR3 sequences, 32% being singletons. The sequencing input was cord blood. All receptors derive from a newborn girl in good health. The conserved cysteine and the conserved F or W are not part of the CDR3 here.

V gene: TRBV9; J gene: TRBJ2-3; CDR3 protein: ASSVGSNYYTDTQY
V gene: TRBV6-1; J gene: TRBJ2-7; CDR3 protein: AGSEKGSDEQY
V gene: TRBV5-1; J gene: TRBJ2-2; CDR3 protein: ASSLANGGMNTGELF
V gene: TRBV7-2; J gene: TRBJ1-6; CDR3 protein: ASSLDTLNSPLH
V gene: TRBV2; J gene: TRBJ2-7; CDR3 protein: ASSELNEQY
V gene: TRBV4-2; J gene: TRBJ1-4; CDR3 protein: ASSQAYLKLF
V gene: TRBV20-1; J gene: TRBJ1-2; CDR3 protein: SAILDYGYT
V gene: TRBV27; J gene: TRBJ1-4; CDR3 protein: ASSLASAATNEKLF
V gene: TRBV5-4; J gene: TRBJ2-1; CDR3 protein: ASSFSDRVNEQF
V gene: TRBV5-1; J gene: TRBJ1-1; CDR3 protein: ASSFPTGNPENTEAF
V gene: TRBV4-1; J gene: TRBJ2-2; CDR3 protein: ASFSWTGELF
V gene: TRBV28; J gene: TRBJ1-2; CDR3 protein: ASSLYIPGQGYGYT
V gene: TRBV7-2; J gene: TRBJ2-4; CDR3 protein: ASRAGQDIQY
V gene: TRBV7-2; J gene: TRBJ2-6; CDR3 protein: ASTRSGANVLT
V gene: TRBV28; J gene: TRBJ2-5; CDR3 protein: ASRTLGETQY
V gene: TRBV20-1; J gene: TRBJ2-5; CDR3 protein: SARGYQETQY
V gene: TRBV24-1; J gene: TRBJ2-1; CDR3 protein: ATSGSPYNEQF
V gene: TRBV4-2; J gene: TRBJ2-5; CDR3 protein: ASSPSGRGGHYNEQY
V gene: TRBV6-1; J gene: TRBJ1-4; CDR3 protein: ASSEDGGHEKLF
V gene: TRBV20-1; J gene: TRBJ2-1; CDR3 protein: SARDLDAPTYNEQF
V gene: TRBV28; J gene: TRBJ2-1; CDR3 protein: ASSTRLAYEQF
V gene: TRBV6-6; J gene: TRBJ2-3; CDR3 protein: ASSYALVDTQY
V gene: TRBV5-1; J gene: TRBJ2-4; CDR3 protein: ASSLVAGLSKNIQY
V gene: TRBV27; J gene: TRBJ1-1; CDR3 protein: ASSFAGWNTEAF
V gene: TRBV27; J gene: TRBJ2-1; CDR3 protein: ASSTSPGPSRNEQF
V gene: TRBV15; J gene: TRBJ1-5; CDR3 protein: ATSRVLGQGYQPQH